One sample yielded the 26 T cell receptor beta chains listed below, sequenced in a study of OX40 agonist ivuxolimab in advanced cancers. The data were produced by immunoSEQ multiplex PCR, yet TCRdb's version contains in-frame clones alone and is incomplete. The data hold about 33,000 clones, with 74% observed a single time. The sample was CD4+ or CD8+ T cells sorted from blood, taken in a trial of the OX40 agonist ivuxolimab. These receptors all stem from an adult with an advanced solid tumor such as melanoma, head and neck, liver or kidney cancer.

This clone came up once. This chain uses TRBV10-3 with TRBJ2-1; perhaps D is TRBD1 or TRBD2 (7 bases each). The CDR3 is 13 residues long. With 9 bases removed from V and 8 bases from J, the gap between germline ends came to 17 bases. The V gene's germline CDR1 is ENHRY and CDR2 SYGVKD. The CDR3 loop is CAIHRGAGDEQFF. As DNA, the CDR3 is TGTGCCATTCACAGGGGCGCGGGGGATGAGCAGTTCTTC.

V gene TRBV9 combines with J gene TRBJ2-5; D gene ambiguous. The ends were cut back, 0 bases at V and 5 bases at J, with 8 bases in the middle. Germline assignment: CDR1 SGDLS and CDR2 YYNGEE. The CDR3 sequence is 13 residues long. The CDR3 loop is CASSVEHVETQYF. DNA of the CDR3: TGTGCCAGCAGCGTAGAGCATGTGGAGACCCAGTACTTC.

The J gene is TRBJ1-2, the V gene TRBV9, with TRBD1 identical over 7 bases. From germline, CDR1 is SGDLS and CDR2 YYNGEE. CDR3 size: 15 residues. Trimming at V came to 3 bases and at J to 5 bases, leaving 10 bases not matched to a gene. The CDR3 protein is CASSANWGQTYGYTF. As DNA, the CDR3 is TGTGCCAGCAGCGCCAACTGGGGACAGACTTATGGCTACACCTTC.

This chain connects TRBV6-1 to TRBJ2-3; D possibly corresponds to TRBD1 (5 bases). Germline V gene sequence: CDR1 MNHNS, CDR2 SASEGT. Trimming pared 5 bases from V and 4 bases from J, leaving 16 bases between. This CDR3 has 15 amino acids. The CDR3 coding sequence is TGTGCCAGCAGTTCTCAGGGTTTGTATTCAGATACGCAGTATTTT. It yields the protein CASSSQGLYSDTQYF.

The chain recombines TRBV25-1 with TRBJ2-5, with D uncertain. The assigned J gene may be wrong: the sequence end matches TRBJ2-7 better. Germline V CDR1 and CDR2: MGHDK, SYGVNS. The CDR3 loop spans 12 amino acids. DNA of the CDR3: TGTGCCAGCAGTGAATCCCACTACGAGCAGTACTTC. It yields the protein CASSESHYEQYF.

In this sample, this clone turned up a few times. The V gene is TRBV4-2, the J gene TRBJ1-5, with D possibly TRBD1 on 6 matching bases. Trimming stripped 0 bases from V and 5 bases from J, with 14 bases between. Germline V gene sequence: CDR1 LGHNA, CDR2 YNFKEQ. The CDR3 totals 16 residues. DNA of the CDR3: TGTGCCAGCAGCCAAGATCTTAGCGGGGGCGATCAGCCCCAGCATTTT. Its protein product is CASSQDLSGGDQPQHF.

In this sample, this clone is medium-sized. The gene calls are TRBV2 and TRBJ2-3; 9 positions agree with TRBD2. The V and J ends lost 5 bases and 5 bases, in that order; junction bases with no gene match: 5. The CDR3 runs 14 residues. Germline CDR1 and CDR2: SNHLY and FYNNEI. The CDR3 nucleotides are TGTGCCAGCAGTCTCGCAGCGGGGGGAGATACGCAGTATTTT. This sequence encodes CASSLAAGGDTQYF. Full variable domain (missing parts from reference TRBV2 and TRBJ2-3): EPEVTQTPSHQVTQMGQEVILRCVPISNHLYFYWYRQILGQKVEFLVSFYNNEISEKSEIFDDQFSVERPDGSNFTLKIRSTKLEDSAMYFCASSLAAGGDTQYFGPGTRLTVL.

J is TRBJ1-1 and V is TRBV23-1; D is undetermined. TRBV23-1 is marked as an open reading frame, function uncertain. Trimming shortened V by 6 bases and J by 7 bases, and 9 bases separated the two germline ends. The CDR3 totals 11 residues. The CDR3 DNA reads TGCGCCAGCAGGCCTAGGTATGAAGCTTTCTTT. Its protein is CASRPRYEAFF.

This clone has a handful of counts. V gene TRBV5-1 combines with J gene TRBJ2-3, with D perhaps assigned TRBD1 or TRBD2 (5 bases each). Trimming pared 4 bases from V and 2 bases from J, leaving 14 bases between. The CDR3 sequence is 15 residues long. The germline gives CDR1 SGHRS, CDR2 YFSETQ. CDR3 DNA: TGCGCCAGCAGCCAGGAAATGGGGGTCACAGATACGCAGTATTTT. It translates to CASSQEMGVTDTQYF.

In its sample, this clone was seen once. This chain links TRBV13 with TRBJ2-5, with 9 nucleotides matching TRBD1. This CDR3 has 18 residues. The germline gives CDR1 PRHDT, CDR2 FYEKMQ (reference sequence). V lost 3 bases, J lost 2 bases, and 13 bases stayed unmatched. CDR3 bases: TGTGCCAGCAGCTTTCTCCGGGACAGGGCGAAAAATCAAGAGACCCAGTACTTC. It yields the protein CASSFLRDRAKNQETQYF. Combining the CDR3 with reference TRBV13 and TRBJ2-5 gives the whole variable domain AAGVIQSPRHLIKEKRETATLKCYPIPRHDTVYWYQQGPGQDPQFLISFYEKMQSDKGSIPDRFSAQQFSDYHSELNMSSLELGDSALYFCASSFLRDRAKNQETQYFGPGTRLLVL.

This chain links TRBV6-1 with TRBJ1-2, with TRBD1 as a possible D gene (5 bases). Germline V gene sequence: CDR1 MNHNS, CDR2 SASEGT. The CDR3 length is 14 residues. Trimming took off 2 bases at V and 8 bases at J, with 15 bases between the two ends. For the CDR3, the DNA is TGTGCCAGCAGTGAATCTCCAGGGTCGGACGGCTACACCTTC. Encoded protein: CASSESPGSDGYTF.

This chain joins TRBV6-1 and TRBJ1-1; possibly TRBD1 for D (6 bases). V was cut by 6 bases and J by 1 base, with 9 bases left in between. This CDR3 region has 13 residues. CDR1 and CDR2 from the germline V gene are MNHNS and SASEGT. In DNA, the CDR3 is TGTGCCAGCAGAAAGACAGGGAACACTGAAGCTTTCTTT. Translated: CASRKTGNTEAFF.

As concerns this clone: This specimen includes other DNA sequences encoding the same CDR3. This chain links TRBV7-9 with TRBJ2-2; D remains unclear. Trimming left V 2 bases short and J 4 bases short, with 2 bases between. This CDR3 is built from 12 residues. The germline V gene has CDR1 SEHNR and CDR2 FQNEAQ (reference sequence). CDR3 sequence: CASSLSTGELFF. In DNA form, the CDR3 reads TGTGCCAGCAGCTTAAGCACCGGGGAGCTGTTTTTT.

This chain links TRBV7-8 with TRBJ1-3, with D unclear. The CDR3 totals 14 residues. Looked up from germline, CDR1 is SGHVS and CDR2 is FQNEAQ. The germline V and J ends were trimmed by 1 base and 7 bases, with 11 bases remaining between them. The CDR3 sequence: CASSLGEGWNTIYF. The CDR3 DNA reads as TGTGCCAGCAGCTTAGGGGAAGGGTGGAACACCATATATTTT.

J is TRBJ2-1 and V is TRBV27; D is undetermined. The CDR3 extends over 14 amino acids. Trimming took 7 bases from V and 8 from J, leaving 18 bases between them. Germline CDR1 and CDR2: MNHEY and SMNVEV (reference sequence). The CDR3 loop reads CASTSDYRSHEQFF. The CDR3 DNA is TGTGCCAGCACCTCAGATTATAGATCCCATGAGCAGTTCTTC.

The rearrangement uses TRBV5-4 and TRBJ1-1, with D hard to call. Germline V gene sequence: CDR1 SGHNT, CDR2 YYREEE (reference sequence). The CDR3 extends over 12 amino acids. CDR3 sequence reads: CAWAGFNTEAFF. For the CDR3, the DNA is TGTGCATGGGCCGGATTTAACACTGAAGCTTTCTTT. Together with reference TRBV5-4 and TRBJ1-1, the CDR3 gives the full variable domain: ETGVTQSPTHLIKTRGQQVTLRCSSQSGHNTVSWYQQALGQGPQFIFQYYREEENGRGNFPPRFSGLQFPNYSSELNVNALELDDSALYLCAWAGFNTEAFFGQGTRLTVV.

As DNA, the CDR3 is TGCAGCGTTGGGGACAGGGGAACAGATACGCAGTATTTT. It translates to CSVGDRGTDTQYF. V usage is TRBV29-1 and J usage is TRBJ2-3; TRBD1 agrees at 10 bases. The CDR3 is made up of 13 amino acids. Looked up from germline, CDR1 is SQVTM and CDR2 is ANQGSEA. J gave up 3 bases and V 4 bases, and 1 base lay outside the gene matches.

Worth noting for this clone: Relative to the germline gene, one junction end is altered; a read error may explain this. The gene calls are TRBV6-1 and TRBJ2-7; D is undetermined. Germline V lookup: CDR1 MNHNS, CDR2 SASEGT. The CDR3 runs 13 residues. The chain's CDR3 is CASSPGPNARMDF. The CDR3 DNA follows: TGTGCCAGCAGCCCCGGACCCAATGCGAGGATGGACTTC.

This rearrangement joins TRBV29-1 to TRBJ1-1; perhaps TRBD1 as D (6 bases). The CDR3 contains 14 residues. V gave up 3 bases and J gave up 4 bases, with 15 bases separating them. Germline CDR1 SQVTM, CDR2 ANQGSEA. CDR3 nucleotide sequence: TGCAGCGTTGAGGTATTGAGGGGGAGCACTGAAGCTTTCTTT. Its protein product is CSVEVLRGSTEAFF.

This chain uses TRBV18 with TRBJ1-2, with a weak D call TRBD1 (5 bases). V lost 4 bases to trimming and J lost 3 bases, with 9 bases between them. In germline, CDR1 is KGHSH, CDR2 LQKENI. The CDR3 totals 13 residues. CDR3 sequence: CASSREQDYGYTF. CDR3 nucleotide sequence: TGTGCCAGCTCACGGGAACAGGACTATGGCTACACCTTC. The full variable domain, completed using reference TRBV18 and TRBJ1-2, is NAGVMQNPRHLVRRRGQEARLRCSPMKGHSHVYWYRQLPEEGLKFMVYLQKENIIDESGMPKERFSAEFPKEGPSILRIQQVVRGDSAAYFCASSREQDYGYTFGSGTRLTVV.

This clone was detected only a few times. The V and J genes are TRBV2 and TRBJ1-5; D unclear. The length of the CDR3 is 13 residues. In germline, CDR1 is SNHLY, CDR2 FYNNEI. The V end was cut by 7 bases, the J end by 6 bases, with 13 bases between. The CDR3 DNA is TGTGCCAGCAAGGGAACTGGTAGTCAGCCCCAGCATTTT. Protein product: CASKGTGSQPQHF.

The chain joins TRBV6-1 to TRBJ1-1; 7 bases map to TRBD1. The length of the CDR3 is 15 residues. The germline V gene has CDR1 MNHNS and CDR2 SASEGT. Unmatched junction bases numbered 10, after V lost 6 bases and J lost 3 bases. CDR3 amino acids: CASRSTGTAHTEAFF. In DNA form, the CDR3 reads TGTGCCAGCAGATCCACCGGGACAGCTCACACTGAAGCTTTCTTT.

This clone showed up just once. V is TRBV19 and J is TRBJ2-1, with D tentatively TRBD2 (6 bases). CDR1 LNHDA and CDR2 SQIVND come from the germline V gene (reference sequence). CDR3 size: 16 residues. The germline V and J ends were trimmed by 5 bases and 3 bases, with 17 bases remaining between them. In DNA, the CDR3 is TGTGCCAGTAGTGTTGGGCATGGCGGGAACTACAATGAGCAGTTCTTC. Residues: CASSVGHGGNYNEQFF.

The chain couples TRBV10-3 to TRBJ2-1; no clear D. This CDR3 contains 14 residues. Germline V gene lookup returns CDR1 ENHRY and CDR2 SYGVKD. Trimming removed 0 bases at V and 5 bases at J, with 8 bases between. Here the CDR3 reads CAISESTNHNEQFF. The CDR3 DNA reads TGTGCCATCAGTGAGTCGACAAACCACAATGAGCAGTTCTTC.

The genes are TRBV7-9 and TRBJ2-5; 7 nucleotides match TRBD2. The CDR3 totals 15 residues. Germline-derived CDR1 and CDR2 are SEHNR and FQNEAQ (reference sequence). J lost 3 bases, V lost 1 base, and 5 bases had no gene match. CDR3 sequence (DNA): TGTGCCAGCAGCTTAGTGGGACTAACTGAAGAGACCCAGTACTTC. Translated, it gives CASSLVGLTEETQYF.

The chain has TRBV18 and TRBJ2-1; TRBD1 might be the D (5 bases). Germline V CDR1 and CDR2: KGHSH, LQKENI. The V and J ends lost 4 bases and 4 bases respectively, with 8 bases between them. The CDR3 totals 13 residues. The DNA for the CDR3 is TGTGCCAGCTCACTGGACACTTACAATGAGCAGTTCTTC. Protein product: CASSLDTYNEQFF.